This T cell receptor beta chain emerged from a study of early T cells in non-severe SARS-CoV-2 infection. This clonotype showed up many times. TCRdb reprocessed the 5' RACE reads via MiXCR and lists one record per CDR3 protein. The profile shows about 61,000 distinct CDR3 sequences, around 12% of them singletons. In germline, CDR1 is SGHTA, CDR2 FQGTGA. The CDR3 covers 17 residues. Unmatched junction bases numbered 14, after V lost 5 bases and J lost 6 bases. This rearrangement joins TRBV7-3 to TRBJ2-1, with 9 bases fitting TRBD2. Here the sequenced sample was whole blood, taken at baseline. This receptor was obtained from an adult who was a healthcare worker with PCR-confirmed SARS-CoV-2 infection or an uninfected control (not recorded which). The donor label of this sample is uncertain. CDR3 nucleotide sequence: TGTGCCAGCAGCCAAGGTCCGGGACTAGCTTCTCCCAATGAGCAGTTCTTC. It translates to CASSQGPGLASPNEQFF. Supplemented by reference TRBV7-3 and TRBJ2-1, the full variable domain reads GAGVSQTPSNKVTEKGKYVELRCDPISGHTALYWYRQSLGQGPEFLIYFQGTGAADDSGLPNDRFFAVRPEGSVSTLKIQRTERGDSAVYLCASSQGPGLASPNEQFFGPGTRLTVL.